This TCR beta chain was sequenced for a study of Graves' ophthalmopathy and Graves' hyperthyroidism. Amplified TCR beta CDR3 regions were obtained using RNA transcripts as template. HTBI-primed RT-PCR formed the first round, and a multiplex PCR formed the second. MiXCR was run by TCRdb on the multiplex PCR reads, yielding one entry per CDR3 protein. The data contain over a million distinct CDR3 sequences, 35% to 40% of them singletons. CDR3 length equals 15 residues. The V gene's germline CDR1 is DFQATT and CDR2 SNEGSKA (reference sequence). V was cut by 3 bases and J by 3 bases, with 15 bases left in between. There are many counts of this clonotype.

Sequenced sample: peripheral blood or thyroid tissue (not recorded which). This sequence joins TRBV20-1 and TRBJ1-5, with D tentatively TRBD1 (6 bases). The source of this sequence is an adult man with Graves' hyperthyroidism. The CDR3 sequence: CSASRGGQFNQPQHF. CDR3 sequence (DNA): TGCAGTGCTAGTCGGGGGGGGCAATTCAATCAGCCCCAGCATTTT.